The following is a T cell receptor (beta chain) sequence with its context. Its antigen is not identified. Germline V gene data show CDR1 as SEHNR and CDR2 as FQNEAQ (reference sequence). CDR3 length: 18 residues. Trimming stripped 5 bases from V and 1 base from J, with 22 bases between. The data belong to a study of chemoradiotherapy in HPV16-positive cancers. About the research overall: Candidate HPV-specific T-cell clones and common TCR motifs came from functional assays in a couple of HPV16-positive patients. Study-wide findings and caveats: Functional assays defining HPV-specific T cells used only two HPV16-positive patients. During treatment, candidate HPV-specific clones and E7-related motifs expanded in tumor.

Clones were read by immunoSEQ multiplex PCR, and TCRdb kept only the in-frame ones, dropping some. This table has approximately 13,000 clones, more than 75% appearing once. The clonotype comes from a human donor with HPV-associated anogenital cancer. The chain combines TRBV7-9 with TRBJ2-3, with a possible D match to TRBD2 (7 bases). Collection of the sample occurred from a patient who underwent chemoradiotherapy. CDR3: CASSILWGGVSGTDTQYF. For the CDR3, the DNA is TGTGCCAGCAGCATCTTGTGGGGGGGCGTTTCTGGCACAGATACGCAGTATTTT.